One and the same sample provided the 15 T cell receptor beta chains below, sequenced in a study of blood T cell repertoires in COVID-19. Assay: immunoSEQ multiplex PCR; the TCRdb copy retains only in-frame clones and omits some. Of 80,000 to 100,000 clones listed, 60% to 85% are singletons. The specimen was peripheral blood. Every receptor here comes from a human donor in a cohort sampled during active COVID-19.

This chain uses TRBV10-3 with TRBJ2-3; D perhaps matches TRBD1 (7 bases). The CDR3 extends over 16 amino acids. The germline CDR1 and CDR2 sequences are ENHRY and SYGVKD. Trimming took off 7 bases at V and 2 bases at J, with 19 bases between the two ends. The CDR3 DNA sequence: TGTGCCATCACCCCCAGCGGAGGGGGCCTCACAGATACGCAGTATTTT. Translation: CAITPSGGGLTDTQYF.

The chain links TRBV3-1 (or the pseudogene TRBV3-2) to TRBJ2-5; 10 bases are a match to TRBD2. V trimming: 0 bases; J trimming: 5 bases; junction bases outside the gene matches: 12. This CDR3 spans 18 amino acids. CDR1 LGHDT and CDR2 YNNKEL come from the germline V gene (reference sequence). CDR3 coding DNA: TGTGCCAGCAGCCAAGACGGTCCAGCGGGAGGGATGGGGGAGACCCAGTACTTC. As protein: CASSQDGPAGGMGETQYF.

The V gene is TRBV5-4, the J gene TRBJ2-5; 9 bases are a match to TRBD2. Germline loops: CDR1 SGHNT, CDR2 YYREEE (reference sequence). Trimming took 4 bases from V and 5 from J; bases not matched to a gene: 6. The CDR3 runs 14 residues. The CDR3 DNA sequence: TGTGCCAGCAGCGGGATAGCGGGAGTTGAGACCCAGTACTTC. This encodes CASSGIAGVETQYF.

V usage is TRBV24-1 and J usage is TRBJ2-2, with TRBD2 matching over 9 bases. The germline V gene has CDR1 KGHDR and CDR2 SFDVKD. The CDR3 is made up of 17 amino acids. J lost 0 bases, V lost 5 bases, and 6 bases had no gene match. DNA of the CDR3: TGTGCCACCAGTGGTACTAGCGGGTACGCGAACACCGGGGAGCTGTTTTTT. It codes for CATSGTSGYANTGELFF.

This clone was seen a few times. J is TRBJ2-7 and V is TRBV27, with D possibly being TRBD2 (7 bases). Germline CDR1 and CDR2: MNHEY and SMNVEV (reference sequence). The germline V and J ends were trimmed by 2 bases and 2 bases, with 13 bases remaining between them. CDR3 length equals 15 residues. The CDR3 here is CASSLRAGQPYEQYV. CDR3 DNA sequence: TGTGCCAGCAGTTTACGAGCGGGACAACCCTACGAGCAGTACGTC.

The chain is built from TRBV24-1 and TRBJ2-1; TRBD1 agrees at 10 bases. Germline V CDR1 and CDR2: KGHDR, SFDVKD. V dropped 0 bases and J dropped 11; count of bases not matched to a gene: 3. The CDR3 has 14 amino acids. The CDR3 DNA follows: TGTGCCACCAGTGATTTGGGGGACAGGGGTCAGCAGTTCTTC. Protein sequence: CATSDLGDRGQQFF.

The chain carries TRBV7-2 and TRBJ2-1; D call uncertain. V lost 1 base to trimming and J lost 6 bases, with 7 bases between them. The CDR3 contains 13 residues. Germline V gives CDR1 SGHTA, CDR2 FQGNSA. The CDR3 here is CASSLVSVNEQFF. CDR3 sequence (DNA): TGTGCCAGCAGCTTAGTGTCGGTCAATGAGCAGTTCTTC.

The chain is built from TRBV7-2 and TRBJ2-1; 11 bases map to TRBD1. This CDR3 is built from 17 residues. CDR1 SGHTA and CDR2 FQGNSA come from the germline V gene. J gave up 3 bases and V 4 bases, and 8 bases lay outside the gene matches. The CDR3 DNA sequence: TGTGCCAGCAGCTCAGGGACAGGGGGTCTGGGCTACAATGAGCAGTTCTTC. Amino acid sequence: CASSSGTGGLGYNEQFF.

V is TRBV28 and J is TRBJ2-1, with 7 bases identical to TRBD2. Germline assignment: CDR1 MDHEN and CDR2 SYDVKM. V lost 3 bases, J lost 7 bases, and 12 bases stayed unmatched. The CDR3 is 16 amino acids. CDR3 coding DNA: TGTGCCAGCAGTTTGTCCGGGACTACCTTGGGGAATGAGCAGTTCTTC. This translates into CASSLSGTTLGNEQFF.

The chain uses TRBV21-1 and TRBJ2-7; the table's TRBD2 call for D was not verified on the DNA. TRBV21-1 is reported as a pseudogene. The CDR3 totals 18 residues. In DNA form, the CDR3 reads TGTGCCAGCAGCCCAAAGCGGGTTAGCGGGGACCACTCCTACGAGCAGTACGTC. Amino acid sequence: CASSPKRVSGDHSYEQYV.

V gene TRBV12-3 or TRBV12-4 combines with J gene TRBJ2-5, with 7 bases identical to TRBD1. V was pared by 5 bases and J by 1 base, with 1 base of the junction left unmatched. The CDR3 contains 13 residues. The chain's CDR3 is CASSGDSQETQYF. DNA for the CDR3: TGTGCCAGCAGTGGGGACAGCCAAGAGACCCAGTACTTC.

V usage is TRBV10-3 and J usage is TRBJ1-5; 10 bases match TRBD1. The germline gives CDR1 ENHRY, CDR2 SYGVKD. The CDR3 totals 18 residues. The V segment lost 6 bases and the J segment 1 base; nucleotides outside the gene matches: 12. The CDR3 DNA reads as TGTGCCATCAGCCCCTTTGGGACAGGGGAAGGGAGCAATCAGCCCCAGCATTTT. The encoded protein is CAISPFGTGEGSNQPQHF.

This chain connects TRBV28 to TRBJ2-3, with 7 bases that match TRBD1. The germline V gene has CDR1 MDHEN and CDR2 SYDVKM. This CDR3 comprises 20 residues. The V gene end was trimmed by 5 bases and the J gene end by 0 bases; junction bases not matched to a gene: 20. Here the CDR3 reads CASSTPSGRGYPYSTDTQYF. In nucleotides, the CDR3 is TGTGCCAGCAGTACCCCCTCGGGCAGGGGGTATCCCTATAGCACAGATACGCAGTATTTT.

The chain is built from TRBV19 and TRBJ1-1, with D possibly being TRBD1 (6 bases). The V end lost 0 bases, the J end lost 4 bases, and 6 bases lay between the germline ends. This CDR3 contains 13 residues. Germline V gene data show CDR1 as LNHDA and CDR2 as SQIVND (reference sequence). The CDR3: CASSIEGGTEAFF. In DNA, the CDR3 is TGTGCCAGTAGTATAGAAGGGGGCACTGAAGCTTTCTTT.

The CDR3 is CASSSAGPTNEKLFF. The DNA of the CDR3 is TGTGCCAGCAGCTCGGCGGGACCAACTAATGAAAAACTGTTTTTT. The chain recombines TRBV25-1 with TRBJ1-4, with D perhaps TRBD1 (5 bases). V was cut by 6 bases and J by 0 bases, with 11 bases left in between. This CDR3 is built from 15 residues. Germline V CDR1 and CDR2: MGHDK, SYGVNS.